This TCR beta chain was recovered during a study of cytomegalovirus exposure and HLA in healthy donors. About the research overall: An early release of data contained 70 million to 95 million unique TCRs, which came from HLA-typed donors.

Points from the study as a whole: Productive status was seen about 87% or about 30% of the time for most TCR beta V segments in an earlier analysis. Associated with cytomegalovirus, according to the listing, were around 170 TCR beta chains.

Regarding this clone: Its antigen is unknown.

PCR primers comprised 60 Vbeta and 13 Jbeta primers. Measured with immunoSEQ multiplex PCR; TCRdb has only the in-frame clones, and not every one. The sample lists about 34,000 clones; roughly 89% were seen once. This clonotype was obtained from a boy between 10 and 17 years old in good health and CMV-seronegative. Material: PBMCs.

The CDR3 DNA reads as TGCGCCAGCAGTTCTACCGACAGGGGCTCTGGAAACACCATATATTTT. Amino acid sequence: CASSSTDRGSGNTIYF. The chain joins TRBV5-1 to TRBJ1-3; 8 nucleotides line up with TRBD1. V trimming: 5 bases; J trimming: 0 bases; junction bases outside the gene matches: 7. The CDR3 spans 16 residues. Per the germline V gene, CDR1 is SGHRS and CDR2 is YFSETQ.